The TCR beta chain described here comes from a study of blood T cell repertoires in COVID-19. Method: immunoSEQ multiplex PCR; TCRdb's copy keeps in-frame clones and lacks some. The table lists some 33,000 clones, 87% of them singletons. Trimming removed 3 bases from V and 8 bases from J, with 13 bases in between. The germline V gene has CDR1 MNHEY and CDR2 SMNVEV (reference sequence). CDR3 length: 14 residues. Specimen: peripheral blood. The source of this sequence is a man in his sixties with acute or convalescent COVID-19. The gene calls are TRBV27 and TRBJ1-4, with D possibly matching TRBD1 (5 bases). Here the CDR3 reads CASSFGQGFEKLFF. CDR3 nucleotides: TGTGCCAGCAGTTTCGGGCAGGGATTCGAAAAACTGTTTTTT.